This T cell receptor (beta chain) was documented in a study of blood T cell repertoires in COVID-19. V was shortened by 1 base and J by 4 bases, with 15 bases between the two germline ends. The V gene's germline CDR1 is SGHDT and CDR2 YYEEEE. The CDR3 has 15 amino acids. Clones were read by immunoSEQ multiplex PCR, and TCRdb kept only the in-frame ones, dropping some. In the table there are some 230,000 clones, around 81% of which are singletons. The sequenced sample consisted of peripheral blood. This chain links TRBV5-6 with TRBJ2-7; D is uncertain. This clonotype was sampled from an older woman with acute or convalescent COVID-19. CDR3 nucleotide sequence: TGTGCCAGCAGCTTGATAACAGACCCTCGGTACGAGCAGTACTTC. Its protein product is CASSLITDPRYEQYF.